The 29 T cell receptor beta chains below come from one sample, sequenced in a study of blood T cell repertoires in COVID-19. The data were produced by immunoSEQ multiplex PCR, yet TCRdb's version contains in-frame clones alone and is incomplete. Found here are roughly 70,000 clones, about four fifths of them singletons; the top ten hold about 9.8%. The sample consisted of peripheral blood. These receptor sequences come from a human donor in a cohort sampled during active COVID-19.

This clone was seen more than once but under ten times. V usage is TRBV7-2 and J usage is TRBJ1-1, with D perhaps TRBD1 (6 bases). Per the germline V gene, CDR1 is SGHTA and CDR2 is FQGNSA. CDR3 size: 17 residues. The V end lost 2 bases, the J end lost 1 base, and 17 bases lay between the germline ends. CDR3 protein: CASSLSFQGSGNTEAFF. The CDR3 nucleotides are TGTGCCAGCAGCTTATCGTTCCAGGGGAGTGGGAACACTGAAGCTTTCTTT.

The CDR3 sequence: CASSQTGTWQYF. CDR3 in DNA: TGTGCCAGCAGCCAGACAGGAACCTGGCAGTACTTC. The rearrangement links TRBV6-5 to TRBJ2-7; TRBD1 might be the D (6 bases). The CDR3 covers 12 residues. V dropped 6 bases and J dropped 9 bases, with 15 bases sitting between them. CDR1 is MNHEY and CDR2 is SVGAGI in the germline V gene.

The CDR3 here is CASSQVTGNYGYTF. The CDR3 region has the DNA TGCGCCAGCAGCCAAGTCACCGGGAACTATGGCTACACCTTC. The J gene is TRBJ1-2, the V gene TRBV4-3; D unclear. V was pared by 1 base and J by 2 bases, with 8 bases between. This CDR3 region has 14 residues. The V gene's germline CDR1 is LGHNA and CDR2 YSLEER.

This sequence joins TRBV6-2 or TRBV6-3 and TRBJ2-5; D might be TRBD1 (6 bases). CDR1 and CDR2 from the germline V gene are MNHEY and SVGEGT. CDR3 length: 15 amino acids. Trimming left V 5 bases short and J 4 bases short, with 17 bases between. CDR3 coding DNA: TGTGCCAGCAGTACTTATCCCAGGGGCGGAGAGACCCAGTACTTC. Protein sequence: CASSTYPRGGETQYF.

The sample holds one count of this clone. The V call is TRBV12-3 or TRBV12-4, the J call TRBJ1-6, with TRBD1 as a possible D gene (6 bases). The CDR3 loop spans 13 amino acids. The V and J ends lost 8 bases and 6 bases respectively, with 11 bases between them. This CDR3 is CASQEDSNSPLHF. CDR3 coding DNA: TGTGCCAGCCAGGAGGACAGTAATTCACCCCTCCACTTT.

CDR3: CASSESGGLAGELFF. CDR3 sequence (DNA): TGTGCCAGCAGCGAAAGCGGGGGTTTGGCCGGGGAGCTGTTTTTT. The genes are TRBV9 and TRBJ2-2; 8 bases map to TRBD2. The J segment lost 6 bases and the V segment lost 3 bases, leaving 7 bases of the junction unmatched. CDR3 length: 15 residues. Germline V gene sequence: CDR1 SGDLS, CDR2 YYNGEE.

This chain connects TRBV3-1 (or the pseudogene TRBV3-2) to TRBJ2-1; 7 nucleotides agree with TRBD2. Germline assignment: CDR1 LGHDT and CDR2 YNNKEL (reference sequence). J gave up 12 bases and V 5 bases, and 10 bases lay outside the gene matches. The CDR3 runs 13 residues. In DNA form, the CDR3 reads TGTGCCAGCAGCTCACCCGGGGGGTGGTGGCAGTTCTTC. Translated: CASSSPGGWWQFF.

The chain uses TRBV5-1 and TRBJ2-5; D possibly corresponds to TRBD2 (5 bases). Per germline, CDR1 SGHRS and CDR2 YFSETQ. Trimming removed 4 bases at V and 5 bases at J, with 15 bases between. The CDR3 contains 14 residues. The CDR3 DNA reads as TGCGCCAGCAGCGAAGACCACGGCGGGGAGACCCAGTACTTC. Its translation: CASSEDHGGETQYF.

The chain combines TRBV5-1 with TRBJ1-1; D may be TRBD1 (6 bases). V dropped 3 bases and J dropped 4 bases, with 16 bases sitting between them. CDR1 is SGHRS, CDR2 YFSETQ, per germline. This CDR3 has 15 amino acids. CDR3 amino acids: CASSSTDRQSTEAFF. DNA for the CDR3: TGCGCCAGCAGCTCCACGGACAGACAGAGCACTGAAGCTTTCTTT. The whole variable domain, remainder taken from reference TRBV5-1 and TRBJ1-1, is KAGVTQTPRYLIKTRGQQVTLSCSPISGHRSVSWYQQTPGQGLQFLFEYFSETQRNKGNFPGRFSGRQFSNSRSEMNVSTLELGDSALYLCASSSTDRQSTEAFFGQGTRLTVV.

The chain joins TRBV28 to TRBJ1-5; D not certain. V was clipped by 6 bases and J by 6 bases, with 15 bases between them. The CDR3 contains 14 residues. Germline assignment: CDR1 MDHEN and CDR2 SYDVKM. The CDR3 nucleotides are TGTGCCAGCAGGTCGGCCGGATCGGGTCAGCCCCAGCATTTT. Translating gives CASRSAGSGQPQHF. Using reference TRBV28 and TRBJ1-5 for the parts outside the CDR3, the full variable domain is DVKVTQSSRYLVKRTGEKVFLECVQDMDHENMFWYRQDPGLGLRLIYFSYDVKMKEKGDIPEGYSVSREKKERFSLILESASTNQTSMYLCASRSAGSGQPQHFGDGTRLSIL.

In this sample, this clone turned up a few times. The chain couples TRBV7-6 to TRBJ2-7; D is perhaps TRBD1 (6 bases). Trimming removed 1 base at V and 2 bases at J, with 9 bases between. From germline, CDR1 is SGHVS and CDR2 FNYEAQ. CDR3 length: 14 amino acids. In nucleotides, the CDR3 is TGTGCCAGCAGCTTAGTTCAGGGGCCCTACGAGCAGTACTTC. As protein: CASSLVQGPYEQYF.

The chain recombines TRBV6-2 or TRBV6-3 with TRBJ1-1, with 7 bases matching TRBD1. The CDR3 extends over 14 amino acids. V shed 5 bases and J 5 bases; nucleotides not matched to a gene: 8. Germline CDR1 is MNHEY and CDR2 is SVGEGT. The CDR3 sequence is CASSQTGIVTEAFF. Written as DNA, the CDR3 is TGTGCCAGCAGTCAGACAGGGATAGTAACTGAAGCTTTCTTT.

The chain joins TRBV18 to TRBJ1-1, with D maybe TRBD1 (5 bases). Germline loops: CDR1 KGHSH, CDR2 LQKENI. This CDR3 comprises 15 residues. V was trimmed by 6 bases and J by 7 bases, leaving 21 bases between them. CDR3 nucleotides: TGTGCCAGCTCTGAACTAACGGGGGAGAGGGATGAAGCTTTCTTT. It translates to CASSELTGERDEAFF.

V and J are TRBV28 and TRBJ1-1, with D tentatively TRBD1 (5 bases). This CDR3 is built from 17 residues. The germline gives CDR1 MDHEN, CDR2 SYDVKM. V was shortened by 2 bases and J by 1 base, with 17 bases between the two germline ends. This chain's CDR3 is CASSLIGPGGGNTEAFF. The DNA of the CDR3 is TGTGCCAGCAGTTTAATTGGTCCGGGGGGTGGGAACACTGAAGCTTTCTTT.

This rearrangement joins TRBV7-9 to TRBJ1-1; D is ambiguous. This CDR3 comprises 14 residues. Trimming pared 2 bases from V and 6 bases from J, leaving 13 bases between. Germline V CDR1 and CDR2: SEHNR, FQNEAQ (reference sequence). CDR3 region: CASSLTGAVAEAFF. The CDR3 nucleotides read TGTGCCAGCAGCTTAACGGGAGCCGTCGCTGAAGCTTTCTTT.

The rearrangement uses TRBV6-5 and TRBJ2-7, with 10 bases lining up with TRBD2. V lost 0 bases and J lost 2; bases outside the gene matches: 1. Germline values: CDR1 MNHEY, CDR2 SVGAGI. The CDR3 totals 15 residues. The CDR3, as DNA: TGTGCCAGCAGTTACTCACTAGCGGGAACCTACGAGCAGTACTTC. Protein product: CASSYSLAGTYEQYF.

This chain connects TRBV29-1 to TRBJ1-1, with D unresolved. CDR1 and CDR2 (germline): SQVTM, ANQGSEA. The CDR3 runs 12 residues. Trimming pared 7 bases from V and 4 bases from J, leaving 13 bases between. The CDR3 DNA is TGCAGCGCCCGGGCCGAGGGCACTGAAGCTTTCTTT. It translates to CSARAEGTEAFF.

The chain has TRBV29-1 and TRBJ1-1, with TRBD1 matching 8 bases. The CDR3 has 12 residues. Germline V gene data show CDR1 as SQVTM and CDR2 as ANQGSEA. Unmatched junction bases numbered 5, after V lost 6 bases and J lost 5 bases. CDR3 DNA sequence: TGCAGCGTCGGCAGGGGGCTGACTGAAGCTTTCTTT. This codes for CSVGRGLTEAFF.

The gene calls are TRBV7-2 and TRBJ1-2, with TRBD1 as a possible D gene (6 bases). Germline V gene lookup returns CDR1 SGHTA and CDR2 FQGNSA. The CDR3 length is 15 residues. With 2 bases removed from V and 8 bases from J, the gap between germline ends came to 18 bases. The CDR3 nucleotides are TGTGCCAGCAGCTTATCGACACAGGGTAGGAAGGGCTACACCTTC. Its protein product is CASSLSTQGRKGYTF.

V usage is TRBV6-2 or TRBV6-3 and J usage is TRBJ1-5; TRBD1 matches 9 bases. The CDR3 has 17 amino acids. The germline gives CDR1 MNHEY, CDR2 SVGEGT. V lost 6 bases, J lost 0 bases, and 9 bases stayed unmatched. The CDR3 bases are TGTGCCAGCAGCCGGGGACAGGGAGGATTTAGCAATCAGCCCCAGCATTTT. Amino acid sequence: CASSRGQGGFSNQPQHF.

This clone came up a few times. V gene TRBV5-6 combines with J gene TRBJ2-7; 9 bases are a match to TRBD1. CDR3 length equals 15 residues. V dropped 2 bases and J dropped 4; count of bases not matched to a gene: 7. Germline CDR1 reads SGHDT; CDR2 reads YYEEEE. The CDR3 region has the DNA TGTGCCAGCAGCTTTAGAGGGACAGGGAAGTACGAGCAGTACTTC. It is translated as CASSFRGTGKYEQYF.

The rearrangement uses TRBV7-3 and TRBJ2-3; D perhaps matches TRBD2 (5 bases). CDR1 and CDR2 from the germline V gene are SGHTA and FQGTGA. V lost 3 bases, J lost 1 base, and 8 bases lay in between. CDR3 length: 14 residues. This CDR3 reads CASSFWGGTDTQYF. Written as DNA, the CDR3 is TGTGCCAGCAGCTTTTGGGGAGGCACAGATACGCAGTATTTT.

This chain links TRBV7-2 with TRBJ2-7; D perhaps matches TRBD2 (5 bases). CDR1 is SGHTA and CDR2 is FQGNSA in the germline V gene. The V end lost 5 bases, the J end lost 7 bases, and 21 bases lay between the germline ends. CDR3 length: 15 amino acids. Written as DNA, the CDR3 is TGTGCCAGCAGCCCTCTGAGCGGAGGATTCTTAGAGCAGTACTTC. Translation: CASSPLSGGFLEQYF.

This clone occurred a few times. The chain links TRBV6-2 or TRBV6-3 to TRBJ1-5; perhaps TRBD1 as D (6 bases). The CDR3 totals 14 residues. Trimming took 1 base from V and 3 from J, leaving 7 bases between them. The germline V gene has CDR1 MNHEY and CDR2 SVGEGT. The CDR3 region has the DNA TGTGCCAGCAGTTACTGGGACAACAATCAGCCCCAGCATTTT. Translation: CASSYWDNNQPQHF.

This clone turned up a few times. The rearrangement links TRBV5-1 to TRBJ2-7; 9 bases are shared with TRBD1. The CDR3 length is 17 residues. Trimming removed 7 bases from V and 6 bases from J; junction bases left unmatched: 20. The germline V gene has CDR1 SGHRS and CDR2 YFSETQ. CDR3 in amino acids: CASAQKTTGGGSGEQYF. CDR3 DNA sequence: TGCGCCAGCGCACAAAAGACAACAGGGGGCGGATCCGGCGAGCAGTACTTC.

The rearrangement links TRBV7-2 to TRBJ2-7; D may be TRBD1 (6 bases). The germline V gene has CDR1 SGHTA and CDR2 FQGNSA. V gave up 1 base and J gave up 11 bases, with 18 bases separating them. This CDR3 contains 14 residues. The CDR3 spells CASSLVAGAAFEYF. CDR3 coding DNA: TGTGCCAGCAGCTTAGTTGCAGGGGCGGCTTTTGAGTACTTC. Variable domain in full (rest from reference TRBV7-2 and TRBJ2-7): GAGVSQSPSNKVTEKGKDVELRCDPISGHTALYWYRQSLGQGLEFLIYFQGNSAPDKSGLPSDRFSAERTGGSVSTLTIQRTQQEDSAVYLCASSLVAGAAFEYFGPGTRLTVT.

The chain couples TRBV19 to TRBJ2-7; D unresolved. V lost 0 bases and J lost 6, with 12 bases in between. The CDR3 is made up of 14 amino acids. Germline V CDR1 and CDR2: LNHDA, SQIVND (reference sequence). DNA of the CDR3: TGTGCCAGTAGTATAGAACCAGCAGGCCCCGAGCAGTACTTC. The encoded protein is CASSIEPAGPEQYF.

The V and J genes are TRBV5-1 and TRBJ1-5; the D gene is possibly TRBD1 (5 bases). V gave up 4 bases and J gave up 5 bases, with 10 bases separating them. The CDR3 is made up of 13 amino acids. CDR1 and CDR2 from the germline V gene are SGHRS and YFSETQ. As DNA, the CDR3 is TGCGCCAGCAGCGCAGGGAGGGATCAGCCCCAGCATTTT. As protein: CASSAGRDQPQHF. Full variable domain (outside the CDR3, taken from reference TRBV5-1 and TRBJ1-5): KAGVTQTPRYLIKTRGQQVTLSCSPISGHRSVSWYQQTPGQGLQFLFEYFSETQRNKGNFPGRFSGRQFSNSRSEMNVSTLELGDSALYLCASSAGRDQPQHFGDGTRLSIL.

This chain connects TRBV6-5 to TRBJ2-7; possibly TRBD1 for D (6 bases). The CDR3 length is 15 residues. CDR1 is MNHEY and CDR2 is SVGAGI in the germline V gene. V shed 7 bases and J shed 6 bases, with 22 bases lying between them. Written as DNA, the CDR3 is TGTGCCAGCACCCCAGCCGCCAGGGGAACTCGCGAGCAGTACTTC. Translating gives CASTPAARGTREQYF.